The 28 T cell receptor beta chains given below trace back to one sample, sequenced in a study of T cell responses to AZD1222 COVID-19 vaccine (dated by TCRdb to the early 2020s). The meaning of the sample's time point label: baseline before first vaccination. Receptors were amplified or captured by the immunoSEQ multiplex PCR assay. In its TCRdb copy, this immuneACCESS table keeps in-frame sequences only and misses some clones. Where compared with another copy, unresolved V genes explain less than half of these, and the others have no known cause. The sample has 180,000 or so clones on record, more than 80% of them singletons. About 2.8% of the sample comes from the top ten. This specimen consisted of peripheral blood, obtained on day 0 of AZD1222 vaccination. All receptors derive from an adult in good health.

The chain links TRBV10-3 to TRBJ2-7, with 9 bases matching TRBD1. V was clipped by 8 bases and J by 5 bases; unmatched bases: 13. CDR1 and CDR2 (germline): ENHRY, SYGVKD. This CDR3 comprises 15 residues. The CDR3 nucleotides are TGTGCCATCGAAGCGTCCGGGACAGGGTCACACGAGCAGTACTTC. It codes for CAIEASGTGSHEQYF.

V and J are TRBV18 and TRBJ1-1; a weak D match, TRBD1 (5 bases). V was clipped by 3 bases and J by 0 bases, with 11 bases between them. CDR1 and CDR2 from the germline V gene are KGHSH and LQKENI. The CDR3 loop spans 15 amino acids. CDR3 in amino acids: CASSPGLTMNTEAFF. The CDR3 DNA is TGTGCCAGCTCACCGGGGCTAACAATGAACACTGAAGCTTTCTTT. Based on the CDR3 plus reference TRBV18 and TRBJ1-1, the full variable domain is NAGVMQNPRHLVRRRGQEARLRCSPMKGHSHVYWYRQLPEEGLKFMVYLQKENIIDESGMPKERFSAEFPKEGPSILRIQQVVRGDSAAYFCASSPGLTMNTEAFFGQGTRLTVV.

This clone was seen just once. The V and J genes are TRBV5-1 and TRBJ2-1; 9 bases map to TRBD2. This CDR3 contains 17 residues. Trimming cost V 0 bases and J 2 bases; bases outside gene matches: 6. In germline, CDR1 is SGHRS, CDR2 YFSETQ. The CDR3 loop is CASSLAVAGATYNEQFF. CDR3 nucleotide sequence: TGCGCCAGCAGCTTGGCCGTAGCGGGGGCCACCTACAATGAGCAGTTCTTC. Together with reference TRBV5-1 and TRBJ2-1, the CDR3 gives the full variable domain: KAGVTQTPRYLIKTRGQQVTLSCSPISGHRSVSWYQQTPGQGLQFLFEYFSETQRNKGNFPGRFSGRQFSNSRSEMNVSTLELGDSALYLCASSLAVAGATYNEQFFGPGTRLTVL.

This rearrangement joins TRBV30 to TRBJ1-2, with D possibly TRBD1 on 6 matching bases. CDR1 and CDR2 (germline): GTSNPN, SVGIG (reference sequence). Trimming cost V 5 bases and J 6 bases, with 16 bases left between them. CDR3 length: 13 residues. In nucleotides, the CDR3 is TGTGCCTGGGGATTCGGTACAGGGAATGGCTACACCTTC. Its translation: CAWGFGTGNGYTF.

CDR3 nucleotides: TGTGCCAGCAGCCAAATAGAAGAGCCATATGGAGGCACTGAAGCTTTCTTT. This translates into CASSQIEEPYGGTEAFF. This sequence joins TRBV3-1 (or the pseudogene TRBV3-2) and TRBJ1-1; D gene uncertain. V was cut by 2 bases and J by 4 bases, with 20 bases left in between. The CDR3 length is 17 residues. CDR1 and CDR2 (germline): LGHDT, YNNKEL (reference sequence).

The V and J genes are TRBV27 and TRBJ1-5, with D hard to call. Germline CDR1 MNHEY, CDR2 SMNVEV (reference sequence). This CDR3 has 13 amino acids. Trimming took 2 bases from V and 8 from J, leaving 10 bases between them. For the CDR3, the DNA is TGTGCCAGCAGTTTAACCCAATCGAAGCCCCAGCATTTT. It specifies CASSLTQSKPQHF.

The chain links TRBV2 to TRBJ2-7; 7 bases are shared with TRBD1. The CDR3 runs to 13 residues. CDR1 is SNHLY and CDR2 is FYNNEI in the germline V gene. Unmatched junction bases numbered 6, after V lost 6 bases and J lost 4 bases. CDR3 region: CASSRDSFYEQYF. The CDR3 coding sequence is TGTGCCAGCAGCCGGGACAGCTTTTACGAGCAGTACTTC.

The chain recombines TRBV6-5 with TRBJ1-1; TRBD1 is a possible D gene (5 bases). This CDR3 spans 14 amino acids. V was cut by 0 bases and J by 5 bases, with 10 bases left in between. In germline, CDR1 is MNHEY, CDR2 SVGAGI. The CDR3 bases are TGTGCCAGCAGTTACTCCGGGGGAATGACTGAAGCTTTCTTT. This gives the protein CASSYSGGMTEAFF.

The V and J genes are TRBV7-2 and TRBJ2-7; D uncertain. V was trimmed by 1 base and J by 6 bases, leaving 16 bases between them. Germline V gives CDR1 SGHTA, CDR2 FQGNSA. The CDR3 is 15 amino acids. The CDR3 DNA reads as TGTGCCAGCAGCTTAGGATTGGACCCCACCCTCGAGCAGTACTTC. Its protein is CASSLGLDPTLEQYF.

The chain is built from TRBV7-9 and TRBJ1-3; TRBD1 is a possible D gene (5 bases). Looked up from germline, CDR1 is SEHNR and CDR2 is FQNEAQ (reference sequence). This CDR3 is 15 amino acids long. V lost 1 base to trimming and J lost 0 bases, with 7 bases between them. CDR3 in DNA: TGTGCCAGCAGCTTAGGACAGAGCTCTGGAAACACCATATATTTT. It translates to CASSLGQSSGNTIYF.

The chain is built from TRBV18 and TRBJ2-2; D is ambiguous. Per germline, CDR1 KGHSH and CDR2 LQKENI. Trimming removed 2 bases at V and 1 base at J, with 8 bases between. The CDR3 is 15 amino acids. CDR3 coding DNA: TGTGCCAGCTCACCAGGCGTAGGGAACACCGGGGAGCTGTTTTTT. It encodes CASSPGVGNTGELFF.

A word on this clone: At the DNA level, this CDR3 is encoded by other sequences in the same sample as well. The chain carries TRBV9 and TRBJ2-7, with D possibly being TRBD2 (6 bases). Trimming cost V 0 bases and J 2 bases, with 9 bases left between them. This CDR3 has 14 residues. Germline V gene sequence: CDR1 SGDLS, CDR2 YYNGEE. DNA for the CDR3: TGTGCCAGCAGCGTAGATAGCGGTACCTACGAGCAGTACTTC. Its translation: CASSVDSGTYEQYF.

The chain has TRBV28 and TRBJ2-5; D is perhaps TRBD1 (5 bases). Germline-derived CDR1 and CDR2 are MDHEN and SYDVKM. The CDR3 runs 16 residues. Trimming removed 8 bases at V and 3 bases at J, with 22 bases between. The CDR3 sequence is CASRDRTFSQEETQYF. The CDR3 bases are TGTGCCAGCCGCGACCGGACATTCTCCCAAGAAGAGACCCAGTACTTC.

This clone was seen more than once but under ten times. The chain employs TRBV3-1 (or the pseudogene TRBV3-2) and TRBJ1-1; possible D gene TRBD1, 6 bases. V lost 3 bases, J lost 8 bases, and 10 bases lay in between. Germline lookup yields CDR1 LGHDT and CDR2 YNNKEL (reference sequence). The CDR3 sequence is 12 residues long. CDR3: CASSQGAREAFF. The CDR3 DNA is TGTGCCAGCAGCCAGGGGGCCCGGGAAGCTTTCTTT.

The chain employs TRBV5-1 and TRBJ1-1; 7 bases align to TRBD1. Trimming took 4 bases from V and 2 from J; bases not matched to a gene: 8. CDR1 and CDR2 from the germline V gene are SGHRS and YFSETQ. The CDR3 spans 15 residues. CDR3 protein: CASSPQEGGNTEAFF. In DNA form, the CDR3 reads TGCGCCAGCAGCCCCCAGGAAGGGGGCAACACTGAAGCTTTCTTT.

This chain links TRBV30 with TRBJ1-1; D might be TRBD1 (5 bases). Germline loops: CDR1 GTSNPN, CDR2 SVGIG (reference sequence). The CDR3 spans 12 residues. Trimming shortened V by 6 bases and J by 5 bases, and 13 bases separated the two germline ends. The CDR3 protein is CACTWGGTEAFF. CDR3 sequence (DNA): TGTGCCTGTACCTGGGGGGGGACTGAAGCTTTCTTT.

This chain uses TRBV10-3 with TRBJ2-7, with TRBD2 matching over 7 bases. The length of the CDR3 is 18 residues. Trimming at V came to 6 bases and at J to 0 bases, leaving 17 bases not matched to a gene. CDR1 ENHRY and CDR2 SYGVKD come from the germline V gene. The DNA for the CDR3 is TGTGCCATCAGCGCTGCCAGGGAGGGAAGACTAGGCTCCTACGAGCAGTACTTC. Amino acid sequence: CAISAAREGRLGSYEQYF.

The rearrangement uses TRBV7-6 and TRBJ1-1, with D perhaps matching TRBD1 (5 bases). Germline V lookup: CDR1 SGHVS, CDR2 FNYEAQ. CDR3 length: 14 amino acids. V was shortened by 2 bases and J by 3 bases, with 10 bases between the two germline ends. This CDR3 is CASSLNPGDTEAFF. The CDR3 coding sequence is TGTGCCAGCAGCTTAAATCCGGGGGACACTGAAGCTTTCTTT.

This clone occurred a few times. The chain couples TRBV6-2 or TRBV6-3 to TRBJ2-1; 13 bases align to TRBD2. The CDR3 has 20 amino acids. Germline V gene data show CDR1 as MNHEY and CDR2 as SVGEGT. The junction had 12 bases not matched to a gene; V was cut back by 4 bases and J by 0 bases. The CDR3 bases are TGTGCCAGCAGTTCCCGCAGGACTAGCGGGAGAAGCCCCTCCTACAATGAGCAGTTCTTC. Its protein is CASSSRRTSGRSPSYNEQFF.

The count of this clone is one. The CDR3 DNA reads as TGTGCCAGCTCACCTTTAATGAGCGGTCCTATACTAAACGAGCAGTACTTC. Its translation: CASSPLMSGPILNEQYF. The chain carries TRBV18 and TRBJ2-7; a possible D gene is TRBD2 (5 bases). This CDR3 comprises 17 residues. Trimming stripped 3 bases from V and 5 bases from J, with 23 bases between. Germline loops: CDR1 KGHSH, CDR2 LQKENI.

This chain joins TRBV6-5 and TRBJ2-1; D is undetermined. V shed 4 bases and J shed 4 bases, with 8 bases lying between them. Per the germline V gene, CDR1 is MNHEY and CDR2 is SVGAGI. The CDR3 has 13 residues. The CDR3 loop reads CASSSERYNEQFF. Here the CDR3 DNA reads TGTGCCAGCAGTTCCGAGAGGTACAATGAGCAGTTCTTC.

This chain connects TRBV5-6 to TRBJ1-2; tentatively, D is TRBD1 (5 bases). The CDR3 sequence is 12 residues long. CDR1 and CDR2 from the germline V gene are SGHDT and YYEEEE. V lost 4 bases and J 5 bases, leaving 9 bases between the germline ends. The CDR3 region is CASSLAGYGYTF. The DNA of the CDR3 is TGTGCCAGCAGCCTCGCAGGGTATGGCTACACCTTC.

This clone has only one observation. The rearrangement uses TRBV10-2 and TRBJ1-4; D is ambiguous. The CDR3 has 13 residues. Germline-derived CDR1 and CDR2 are WSHSY and SAAADI. Trimming removed 6 bases at V and 7 bases at J, with 12 bases between. The CDR3 is CASRGPKSEKLFF. DNA of the CDR3: TGCGCCAGCAGAGGGCCGAAAAGTGAAAAACTGTTTTTT.

The chain employs TRBV5-1 and TRBJ2-5; possible D gene TRBD1, 5 bases. CDR1 SGHRS and CDR2 YFSETQ come from the germline V gene. The CDR3 contains 15 residues. Trimming left V 2 bases short and J 5 bases short, with 16 bases between. CDR3 in DNA: TGCGCCAGCAGCTTTGCTGGGGCAGAGAGGGAGACCCAGTACTTC. Translating gives CASSFAGAERETQYF. Looking up the rest from reference TRBV5-1 and TRBJ2-5 gives the full variable domain: KAGVTQTPRYLIKTRGQQVTLSCSPISGHRSVSWYQQTPGQGLQFLFEYFSETQRNKGNFPGRFSGRQFSNSRSEMNVSTLELGDSALYLCASSFAGAERETQYFGPGTRLLVL.

The chain is built from TRBV12-3 or TRBV12-4 and TRBJ1-2; 7 nucleotides line up with TRBD1. Trimming at V came to 2 bases and at J to 8 bases, leaving 5 bases not matched to a gene. The CDR3 contains 13 residues. The CDR3 sequence: CASSLTRGRGYTF. Here the CDR3 DNA reads TGTGCCAGCAGTTTAACCAGGGGGAGGGGCTACACCTTC.

V and J are TRBV5-1 and TRBJ2-1, with 15 positions matching TRBD2. V lost 4 bases and J lost 10; bases outside the gene matches: 6. Looked up from germline, CDR1 is SGHRS and CDR2 is YFSETQ. There are 15 residues in the CDR3. CDR3 bases: TGCGCCAGCAGCCCAGGACTAGCGGGAGGGTGGGAGCAGTTCTTC. It is translated as CASSPGLAGGWEQFF. The whole variable domain, filled in from reference TRBV5-1 and TRBJ2-1, reads KAGVTQTPRYLIKTRGQQVTLSCSPISGHRSVSWYQQTPGQGLQFLFEYFSETQRNKGNFPGRFSGRQFSNSRSEMNVSTLELGDSALYLCASSPGLAGGWEQFFGPGTRLTVL.

This chain connects TRBV5-4 to TRBJ2-3; D gene unclear. The CDR3 length is 16 residues. CDR1 is SGHNT and CDR2 is YYREEE in the germline V gene (reference sequence). Trimming took 1 base from V and 2 from J, leaving 14 bases between them. CDR3: CASSLLTLPTTDTQYF. CDR3 coding DNA: TGTGCCAGCAGCTTGCTGACGCTCCCCACCACAGATACGCAGTATTTT.

The rearrangement joins TRBV5-5 to TRBJ2-3; perhaps TRBD2 as D (6 bases). The germline V and J ends were trimmed by 3 bases and 4 bases, with 9 bases remaining between them. Germline V CDR1 and CDR2: SGHKS, YYEKEE (reference sequence). This CDR3 has 13 amino acids. The DNA of the CDR3 is TGTGCCAGCAGCTGGGGAGGAGCAGATACGCAGTATTTT. It translates to CASSWGGADTQYF.